The source of this T cell receptor beta chain is a study of blood T cell repertoires in COVID-19. The overall study: Researchers got acute and convalescent COVID-19 samples from the United States, Italy and Spain.

This clone appeared a single time. As handled by the study authors: Amplification from reference gene primers served as the basis for estimated nucleated cell counts. Sequencing used immunoSEQ multiplex PCR; TCRdb keeps in-frame clones, though not all of them. That table supplies the V and J calls and clone size; D and trimming were determined from the DNA. The data contain roughly 250,000 clones, roughly 87% of them singletons. The specimen sequenced was peripheral blood. The receptor comes from a woman aged 25 to 39 with acute or convalescent COVID-19.

The CDR3 is CASSLSAGVGQPQHF. Written as DNA, the CDR3 is TGTGCCAGCAGTTTATCGGCAGGGGTGGGTCAGCCCCAGCATTTT. J is TRBJ1-5 and V is TRBV28; a weak D match, TRBD1 (6 bases). Trimming shortened V by 1 base and J by 6 bases, and 13 bases separated the two germline ends. Germline CDR1 reads MDHEN; CDR2 reads SYDVKM. The CDR3 has 15 amino acids.